This entry concerns a single T cell receptor (beta chain). Its antigen is not known. Treatment noted: oral pan-JAK inhibitor, 5-10 mg twice daily. This sample is part of a study of CD8+ T cells in alopecia areata. Across the study: A regimen of oral tofacitinib, 5 to 10 mg twice daily, was given to treated patients.

The CDR3 extends over 18 amino acids. V shed 3 bases and J shed 4 bases, with 24 bases lying between them. The germline V gene encodes CDR1 MNHEY and CDR2 SMNVEV (reference sequence). Whole-study results and caveats: Higher clonality than in normal scalp was seen in lesional scalp, especially alopecia totalis/universalis.

cDNA serving as the sequencing template came from extracted, reverse transcribed RNA. Assay: immunoSEQ multiplex PCR; the TCRdb copy retains only in-frame clones and omits some. The sample shows 150,000 to 200,000 clones, roughly half of them seen only once. The TCR comes from a human donor with alopecia areata. Sequencing used CD8+ T cells sorted from blood, obtained around week 54, from a patient treated with tofacitinib. V usage is TRBV27 and J usage is TRBJ1-2; D is uncertain. Here the CDR3 DNA reads TGTGCCAGCAGTTTGTTAAGCTCCCTGACACGTAACCCCTATGGCTACACCTTC. Translating it yields CASSLLSSLTRNPYGYTF.